A selection of T cell receptor beta chains follows, all from one sample in a study of T cells in Graves' hyperthyroidism and ophthalmopathy. TCRdb re-called the multiplex PCR reads through MiXCR, storing one row per CDR3 protein. The data contain approximately 600,000 distinct CDR3 sequences, 12% to 15% of them singletons. Material for sequencing was blood. These receptors came from a young woman with Graves' ophthalmopathy. The CDR3 runs from the conserved cysteine through the conserved F or W. The order of the fields is CDR3 DNA, CDR3 protein, J gene, D gene, CDR3 length, clone size, V gene. The D gene is left open where the match is weak. Some rows have no size entry. The others give once, few or many, or a class for an expanded clone.

CDR3nt: TGCGCCAGCAGTTTATCTTCGTCGCGGGAAGGGACTGAAGCTTTCTTT; CDR3aa: CASSLSSSREGTEAFF; j_gene: TRBJ1-1; d_gene: -; len: 16; abundance: -; v_gene: TRBV27
CDR3nt: TGTGCCAGCAGCCCCGGGGGGATCGTCCTGACTTTC; CDR3aa: CASSPGGIVLTF; j_gene: TRBJ2-6; d_gene: TRBD2; len: 12; abundance: few; v_gene: TRBV14
CDR3nt: TGTGCCAGCAGCTTAGTGGGAGGACTAGCGGGAAATGAGCAGTTCTTC; CDR3aa: CASSLVGGLAGNEQFF; j_gene: TRBJ2-1; d_gene: TRBD2; len: 16; abundance: many; v_gene: TRBV7-8
CDR3nt: TGCAGTGCTAGGTGGGGGAGGAGGACCTCCACAGATACGCAGTATTTT; CDR3aa: CSARWGRRTSTDTQYF; j_gene: TRBJ2-3; d_gene: -; len: 16; abundance: many; v_gene: TRBV20-1
CDR3nt: TGTGCCAGCAGTATCGGCCCGAACACTGAAGCTTTCTTT; CDR3aa: CASSIGPNTEAFF; j_gene: TRBJ1-1; d_gene: -; len: 13; abundance: many; v_gene: TRBV2
CDR3nt: TGTGCCAGCAGCCTAGAGTACTCCTACAATGAGCAGTTCTTC; CDR3aa: CASSLEYSYNEQFF; j_gene: TRBJ2-1; d_gene: -; len: 14; abundance: few; v_gene: TRBV14
CDR3nt: TGTGCCAGCAGCAGCTACAGGGGAAGGGGCACTGAAGCTTTCTTT; CDR3aa: CASSSYRGRGTEAFF; j_gene: TRBJ1-1; d_gene: TRBD1; len: 15; abundance: -; v_gene: TRBV25-1
CDR3nt: TGTGCCAGCAGCGGACTAGCGGGGTACAATGAGCAGTTCTTC; CDR3aa: CASSGLAGYNEQFF; j_gene: TRBJ2-1; d_gene: TRBD2; len: 14; abundance: many; v_gene: TRBV6-1
CDR3nt: TGTGCCAGCAGCATAATAGCGGAGCCATACAATGAGCAGTTCTTC; CDR3aa: CASSIIAEPYNEQFF; j_gene: TRBJ2-1; d_gene: -; len: 15; abundance: few; v_gene: TRBV13
CDR3nt: TGCAGTGCTAGAGCAAGTAGTGGGCTTTACATTGAGCAGTTCTTC; CDR3aa: CSARASSGLYIEQFF; j_gene: TRBJ2-1; d_gene: -; len: 15; abundance: few; v_gene: TRBV20-1
CDR3nt: TGTGCCAGCAGTTACGGCAGAGTCAACACCGGGGAGCTGTTTTTT; CDR3aa: CASSYGRVNTGELFF; j_gene: TRBJ2-2; d_gene: -; len: 15; abundance: many; v_gene: TRBV6-6
CDR3nt: TGTGCCAGCAGTTACTCGGGGGGCGACAGGGCCTACGAGCAGTACTTC; CDR3aa: CASSYSGGDRAYEQYF; j_gene: TRBJ2-7; d_gene: -; len: 16; abundance: many; v_gene: TRBV6-5
CDR3nt: TGTGCCAGCAGTTACAATTATCAAGGGAATTCACCCCTCCACTTT; CDR3aa: CASSYNYQGNSPLHF; j_gene: TRBJ1-6; d_gene: -; len: 15; abundance: -; v_gene: TRBV6-2/TRBV6-3
CDR3nt: TGTGCCAGCAGTCCCGGGACTAAGGTGGCCGGGGAGCTGTTTTTT; CDR3aa: CASSPGTKVAGELFF; j_gene: TRBJ2-2; d_gene: TRBD2; len: 15; abundance: many; v_gene: TRBV28
CDR3nt: TGTGCCAGCAGCTTAGTTCGGCTAGCGGGTAATGAGCAGTTCTTC; CDR3aa: CASSLVRLAGNEQFF; j_gene: TRBJ2-1; d_gene: TRBD2; len: 15; abundance: -; v_gene: TRBV7-9
CDR3nt: TGTGCCAGCAGGCCAATTAGGACTAGCGGGCCTCCCTACGAGCAGTACTTC; CDR3aa: CASRPIRTSGPPYEQYF; j_gene: TRBJ2-7; d_gene: TRBD2; len: 17; abundance: many; v_gene: TRBV2
CDR3nt: TGTGCCAGCAGTTTATATAGCGGATACAATGAGCAGTTCTTC; CDR3aa: CASSLYSGYNEQFF; j_gene: TRBJ2-1; d_gene: -; len: 14; abundance: -; v_gene: TRBV27
CDR3nt: TGTGCCAGCAGCTTAGGTTTTCCGGCTATAAACACCATATATTTT; CDR3aa: CASSLGFPAINTIYF; j_gene: TRBJ1-3; d_gene: -; len: 15; abundance: many; v_gene: TRBV7-8
CDR3nt: TGCTCATCTAGCGGGAAGAGCACAGATACGCAGTATTTT; CDR3aa: CSSSGKSTDTQYF; j_gene: TRBJ2-3; d_gene: TRBD2; len: 13; abundance: -; v_gene: TRBV29-1
CDR3nt: TGTGCCAGCAGCTTAGAGGGCGGAGGTGGGAAACTGTTTTTT; CDR3aa: CASSLEGGGGKLFF; j_gene: TRBJ1-4; d_gene: -; len: 14; abundance: -; v_gene: TRBV13
CDR3nt: TGTGCCAGCAGCTTGGGCAGGGTGGAGGGCTACACCTTC; CDR3aa: CASSLGRVEGYTF; j_gene: TRBJ1-2; d_gene: -; len: 13; abundance: many; v_gene: TRBV7-9
CDR3nt: TGTGCCATCAGGACACCGGGACAAAGAGGTACAGATACGCAGTATTTT; CDR3aa: CAIRTPGQRGTDTQYF; j_gene: TRBJ2-3; d_gene: -; len: 16; abundance: -; v_gene: TRBV10-3
CDR3nt: TGTGCCAGTAGTCCCCTCCGTAGCGGGAACCCCCTCCGGCCCGGGGAGCTGTTTTTT; CDR3aa: CASSPLRSGNPLRPGELFF; j_gene: TRBJ2-2; d_gene: TRBD2; len: 19; abundance: -; v_gene: TRBV19
CDR3nt: TGTGCCAGCAGTTCCGACAGGGTGGGTCTCCACAATGAGCAGTTCTTC; CDR3aa: CASSSDRVGLHNEQFF; j_gene: TRBJ2-1; d_gene: TRBD1; len: 16; abundance: many; v_gene: TRBV28
CDR3nt: TGTGCCAGTAGTATCGGGACCGGGGACATTCAGTACTTC; CDR3aa: CASSIGTGDIQYF; j_gene: TRBJ2-4; d_gene: -; len: 13; abundance: -; v_gene: TRBV19
CDR3nt: TGTGCCAGCAGCTTATCATCCGAGAACACTGAAGCTTTCTTT; CDR3aa: CASSLSSENTEAFF; j_gene: TRBJ1-1; d_gene: -; len: 14; abundance: many; v_gene: TRBV11-2
CDR3nt: TGTGCCAGCAGCCCGGACATCTATGGCTACACCTTC; CDR3aa: CASSPDIYGYTF; j_gene: TRBJ1-2; d_gene: -; len: 12; abundance: -; v_gene: TRBV7-9
CDR3nt: TGTGCCATCAGAGACAGGGGAGTTGGGGAGACCCAGTACTTC; CDR3aa: CAIRDRGVGETQYF; j_gene: TRBJ2-5; d_gene: TRBD1; len: 14; abundance: -; v_gene: TRBV6-1
CDR3nt: TGTGCCAGCAGCATCACCTACAATGAGCAGTTCTTC; CDR3aa: CASSITYNEQFF; j_gene: TRBJ2-1; d_gene: -; len: 12; abundance: many; v_gene: TRBV28
CDR3nt: TGTGCCAGCAGCTTAGGGGAAATCGGGGAGCTGTTTTTT; CDR3aa: CASSLGEIGELFF; j_gene: TRBJ2-2; d_gene: -; len: 13; abundance: many; v_gene: TRBV7-3
CDR3nt: TGTGCCAGCAGCTCCGCTGCGGGACTTGATACGCAGTATTTT; CDR3aa: CASSSAAGLDTQYF; j_gene: TRBJ2-3; d_gene: -; len: 14; abundance: many; v_gene: TRBV7-2
CDR3nt: TGTGCCAGCAGCACCGGGACAGGGGGCTCCTGGCCGAACACTGAAGCTTTCTTT; CDR3aa: CASSTGTGGSWPNTEAFF; j_gene: TRBJ1-1; d_gene: TRBD1; len: 18; abundance: many; v_gene: TRBV28
CDR3nt: TGTGCCAGCAGCCCCACTACCGCCACCGGGGAGCTGTTTTTT; CDR3aa: CASSPTTATGELFF; j_gene: TRBJ2-2; d_gene: -; len: 14; abundance: many; v_gene: TRBV7-3
CDR3nt: TGCGCCAGCAGCCCGGGACGGGCAGGCGGGAGTGTGGTCAATGAGCAGTTCTTC; CDR3aa: CASSPGRAGGSVVNEQFF; j_gene: TRBJ2-1; d_gene: TRBD2; len: 18; abundance: many; v_gene: TRBV5-1
CDR3nt: TGCAGTGCGACCCGGACAGGGGGCGCCTACGAGCAGTACTTC; CDR3aa: CSATRTGGAYEQYF; j_gene: TRBJ2-7; d_gene: TRBD1; len: 14; abundance: many; v_gene: TRBV20-1
CDR3nt: TGTGCTAGTGGTTTTGGGGATCTCTATGGCTACACCTTC; CDR3aa: CASGFGDLYGYTF; j_gene: TRBJ1-2; d_gene: -; len: 13; abundance: many; v_gene: TRBV12-5
CDR3nt: TGTGCCATCAGTGAGTCGTTGGTCCACCATCCTAACTATGGCTACACCTTC; CDR3aa: CAISESLVHHPNYGYTF; j_gene: TRBJ1-2; d_gene: -; len: 17; abundance: few; v_gene: TRBV10-3
CDR3nt: TGTGCTAGCAGCTTAGATTTTGTAACCGGGGAGCTGTTTTTT; CDR3aa: CASSLDFVTGELFF; j_gene: TRBJ2-2; d_gene: -; len: 14; abundance: -; v_gene: TRBV7-7
CDR3nt: TGCAGTGCAAATACTGACAGGGCTCTCGGGGAGCAGTACTTC; CDR3aa: CSANTDRALGEQYF; j_gene: TRBJ2-7; d_gene: TRBD1; len: 14; abundance: many; v_gene: TRBV20-1
CDR3nt: TGTGCCAGTAATGTGGCTCCTTATGGCTACACCTTC; CDR3aa: CASNVAPYGYTF; j_gene: TRBJ1-2; d_gene: -; len: 12; abundance: -; v_gene: TRBV19
CDR3nt: TGTGCTAGTGGTTTGTCGGTTGCAGGACTACACTCCTACGAGCAGTACTTC; CDR3aa: CASGLSVAGLHSYEQYF; j_gene: TRBJ2-7; d_gene: -; len: 17; abundance: many; v_gene: TRBV12-5
CDR3nt: TGCGCCAGCAGCCAAGAGCCGGGACTAGGGATCGGGGAGACCCAGTACTTC; CDR3aa: CASSQEPGLGIGETQYF; j_gene: TRBJ2-5; d_gene: TRBD2; len: 17; abundance: -; v_gene: TRBV4-3
CDR3nt: TGCGCCAGCAGCCTCACACAGGGGTCTGAAGCTTTCTTT; CDR3aa: CASSLTQGSEAFF; j_gene: TRBJ1-1; d_gene: TRBD1; len: 13; abundance: few; v_gene: TRBV5-1
CDR3nt: TGTGCCAGCAGCCCTACGGGACAGGCAAAGAATGAAAAACTGTTTTTT; CDR3aa: CASSPTGQAKNEKLFF; j_gene: TRBJ1-4; d_gene: TRBD1; len: 16; abundance: few; v_gene: TRBV2
CDR3nt: TGCAGTGCTCCTATGGGGGCGGCACGGAGCTCCTACGAGCAGTACTTC; CDR3aa: CSAPMGAARSSYEQYF; j_gene: TRBJ2-7; d_gene: -; len: 16; abundance: many; v_gene: TRBV20-1
CDR3nt: TGTGCCTGGAGGGCCCAAAGGCGAGCGGGAGTATTCTACGAGCAGTACTTC; CDR3aa: CAWRAQRRAGVFYEQYF; j_gene: TRBJ2-7; d_gene: TRBD2; len: 17; abundance: -; v_gene: TRBV30
CDR3nt: TGTGCCAGCAGTTCAAGGCGGGAGAGAGTCTACAATGAGCAGTTCTTC; CDR3aa: CASSSRRERVYNEQFF; j_gene: TRBJ2-1; d_gene: TRBD2; len: 16; abundance: many; v_gene: TRBV27
CDR3nt: TGCAGTGCTAGACGGGCGGGAGGGGAGCAGTACTTC; CDR3aa: CSARRAGGEQYF; j_gene: TRBJ2-7; d_gene: TRBD2; len: 12; abundance: once; v_gene: TRBV20-1
CDR3nt: TGCAGTGCTAGGCTGCGGGGGTGGTACCAAGAGACCCAGTACTTC; CDR3aa: CSARLRGWYQETQYF; j_gene: TRBJ2-5; d_gene: TRBD2; len: 15; abundance: many; v_gene: TRBV20-1
CDR3nt: TGTGCCAGCAGTTTTTGGAGCGGTGGAAACACCATATATTTT; CDR3aa: CASSFWSGGNTIYF; j_gene: TRBJ1-3; d_gene: -; len: 14; abundance: few; v_gene: TRBV12-3/TRBV12-4
CDR3nt: TGTGCCAGCAGTTTCGAAGGACACGGTCTTCAGCCCCAGCATTTT; CDR3aa: CASSFEGHGLQPQHF; j_gene: TRBJ1-5; d_gene: -; len: 15; abundance: many; v_gene: TRBV12-3/TRBV12-4